A single TCR beta chain is shown here with its context. This entry is derived from a study of control samples from healthy donors and cancer patients. The repertoire was sequenced with immunoSEQ multiplex PCR; TCRdb's copy has only in-frame clones and lacks some. The sample holds approximately 70,000 clones, roughly nine tenths seen once. CDR1 is SNHLY and CDR2 is FYNNEI in the germline V gene. This CDR3 contains 15 residues. The V gene end was trimmed by 8 bases and the J gene end by 2 bases; junction bases not matched to a gene: 11. Material for sequencing was PBMCs. This TCR was recovered from a woman in her forties or fifties with colorectal cancer. The chain combines TRBV2 with TRBJ2-7, with 8 positions matching TRBD2. For the CDR3, the DNA is TGTGCCAGCTCTGGGGGTAGCGGGACTACCTACGAGCAGTACTTC. This encodes CASSGGSGTTYEQYF.